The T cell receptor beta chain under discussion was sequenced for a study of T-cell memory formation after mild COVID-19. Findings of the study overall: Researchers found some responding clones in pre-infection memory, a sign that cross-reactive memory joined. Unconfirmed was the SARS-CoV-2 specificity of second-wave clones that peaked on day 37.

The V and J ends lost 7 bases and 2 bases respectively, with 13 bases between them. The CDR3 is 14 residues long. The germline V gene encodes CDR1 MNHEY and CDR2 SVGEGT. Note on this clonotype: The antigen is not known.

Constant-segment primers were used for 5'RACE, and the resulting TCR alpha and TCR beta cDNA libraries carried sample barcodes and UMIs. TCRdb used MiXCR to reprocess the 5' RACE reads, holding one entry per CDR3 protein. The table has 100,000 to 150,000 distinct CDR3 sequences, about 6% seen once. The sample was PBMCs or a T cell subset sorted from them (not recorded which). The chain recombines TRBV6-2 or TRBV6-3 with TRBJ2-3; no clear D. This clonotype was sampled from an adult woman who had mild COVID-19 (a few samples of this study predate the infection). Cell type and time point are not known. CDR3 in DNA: TGTGCCAGCAAGGAGCAGAGGATCACAGATACGCAGTATTTT. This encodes CASKEQRITDTQYF.